This entry concerns a single T cell receptor beta chain. Participants were placed into cohorts based on the clinical history they reported. Sequencing was performed with immunoSEQ multiplex PCR; in TCRdb, only in-frame clones are kept and a portion is missing. This sample yields about 160,000 clones, of which roughly 80% are seen a single time; around 5.3% belongs to the top ten. This CDR3 has 13 residues. The V segment lost 7 bases and the J segment 7 bases; nucleotides outside the gene matches: 9. Germline V gene sequence: CDR1 SQVTM, CDR2 ANQGSEA. The source of the sample is a study of blood T cell repertoires in COVID-19. Study in general: The analysed material was cDNA or gDNA that came from T cells, B-cell-depleted T cells, or PBMCs.

The chain combines TRBV29-1 with TRBJ2-2; 7 positions agree with TRBD1. This clonotype was obtained from a woman in her forties with acute COVID-19. Sequencing was performed on PBMCs or T cells enriched from blood (not recorded which). The CDR3 protein is CSALQGTGGELFF. In nucleotides, the CDR3 is TGCAGCGCCCTACAGGGGACCGGCGGGGAGCTGTTTTTT.